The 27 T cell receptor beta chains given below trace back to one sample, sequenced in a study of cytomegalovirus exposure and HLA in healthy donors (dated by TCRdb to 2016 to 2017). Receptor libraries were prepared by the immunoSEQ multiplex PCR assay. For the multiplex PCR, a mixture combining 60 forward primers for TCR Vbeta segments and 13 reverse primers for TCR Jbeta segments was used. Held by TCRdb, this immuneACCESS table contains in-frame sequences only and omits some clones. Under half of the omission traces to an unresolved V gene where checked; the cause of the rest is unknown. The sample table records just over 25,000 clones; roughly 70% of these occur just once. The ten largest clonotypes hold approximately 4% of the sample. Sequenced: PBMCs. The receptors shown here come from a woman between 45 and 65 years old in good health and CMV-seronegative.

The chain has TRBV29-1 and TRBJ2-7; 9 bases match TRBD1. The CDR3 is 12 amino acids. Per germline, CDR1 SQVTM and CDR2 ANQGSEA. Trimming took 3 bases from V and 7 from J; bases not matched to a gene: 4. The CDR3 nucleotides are TGCAGCGTTGAGGGACAGGGCAGGGAGCAGTACTTC. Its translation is CSVEGQGREQYF.

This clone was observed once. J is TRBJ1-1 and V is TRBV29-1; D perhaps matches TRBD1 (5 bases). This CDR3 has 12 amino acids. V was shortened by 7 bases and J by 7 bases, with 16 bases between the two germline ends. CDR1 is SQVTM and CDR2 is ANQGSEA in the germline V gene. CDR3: CSAVKGMGEAFF. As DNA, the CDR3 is TGCAGCGCGGTGAAGGGGATGGGTGAAGCTTTCTTT. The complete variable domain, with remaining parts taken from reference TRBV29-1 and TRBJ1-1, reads SAVISQKPSRDICQRGTSLTIQCQVDSQVTMMFWYRQQPGQSLTLIATANQGSEATYESGFVIDKFPISRPNLTFSTLTVSNMSPEDSSIYLCSAVKGMGEAFFGQGTRLTVV.

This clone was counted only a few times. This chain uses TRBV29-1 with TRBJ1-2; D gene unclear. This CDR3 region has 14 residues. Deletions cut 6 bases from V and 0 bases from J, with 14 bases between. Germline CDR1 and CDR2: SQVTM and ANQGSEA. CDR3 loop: CSVNMGSSNYGYTF. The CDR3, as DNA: TGCAGCGTCAACATGGGCTCTTCTAACTATGGCTACACCTTC.

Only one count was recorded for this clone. Written as DNA, the CDR3 is TGTGCCAGCAGGGGGACAGGATATAGCAATCAGCCCCAGCATTTT. Residues: CASRGTGYSNQPQHF. V and J are TRBV6-1 and TRBJ1-5; TRBD1 matches at 8 bases. J was trimmed by 0 bases and V by 6 bases; bases with no gene match: 4. There are 15 residues in the CDR3. Per germline, CDR1 MNHNS and CDR2 SASEGT.

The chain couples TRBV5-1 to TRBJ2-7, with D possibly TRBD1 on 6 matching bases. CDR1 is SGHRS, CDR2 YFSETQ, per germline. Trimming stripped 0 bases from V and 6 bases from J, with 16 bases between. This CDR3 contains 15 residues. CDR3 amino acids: CASSLGQAGAIEQYF. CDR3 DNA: TGCGCCAGCAGCTTGGGTCAGGCAGGGGCGATCGAGCAGTACTTC.

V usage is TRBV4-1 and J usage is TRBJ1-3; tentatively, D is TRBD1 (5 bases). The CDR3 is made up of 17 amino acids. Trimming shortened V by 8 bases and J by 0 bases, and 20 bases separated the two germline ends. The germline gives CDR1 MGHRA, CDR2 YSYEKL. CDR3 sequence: CASGRARRDRSGNTIYF. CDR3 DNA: TGCGCCAGCGGGAGGGCGCGACGGGACCGCTCTGGAAACACCATATATTTT.

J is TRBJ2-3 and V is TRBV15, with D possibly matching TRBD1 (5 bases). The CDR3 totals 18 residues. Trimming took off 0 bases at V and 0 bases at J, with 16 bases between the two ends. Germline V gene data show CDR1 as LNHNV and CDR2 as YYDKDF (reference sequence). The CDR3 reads CATSRDSGHPWSTDTQYF. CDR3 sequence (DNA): TGTGCCACCAGCAGAGATTCAGGACACCCATGGAGCACAGATACGCAGTATTTT.

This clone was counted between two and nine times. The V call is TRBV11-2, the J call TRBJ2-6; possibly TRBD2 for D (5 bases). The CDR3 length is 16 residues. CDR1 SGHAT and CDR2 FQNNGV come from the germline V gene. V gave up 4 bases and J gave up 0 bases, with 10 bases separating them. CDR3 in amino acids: CASSSPTSSGANVLTF. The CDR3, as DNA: TGTGCCAGCAGCTCGCCCACTAGCTCTGGGGCCAACGTCCTGACTTTC.

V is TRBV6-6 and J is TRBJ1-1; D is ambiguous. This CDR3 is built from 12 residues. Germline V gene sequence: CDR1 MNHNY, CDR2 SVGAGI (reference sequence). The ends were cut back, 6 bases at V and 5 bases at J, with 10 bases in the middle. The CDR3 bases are TGTGCCAGCAGCCGAGGAGTGACTGAAGCTTTCTTT. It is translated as CASSRGVTEAFF.

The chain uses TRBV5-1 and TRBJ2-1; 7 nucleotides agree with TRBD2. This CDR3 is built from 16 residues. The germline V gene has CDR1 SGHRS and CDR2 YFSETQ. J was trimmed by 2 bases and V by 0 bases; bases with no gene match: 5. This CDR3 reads CASSLARDYTYNEQFF. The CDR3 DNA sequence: TGCGCCAGCAGCTTGGCCCGGGACTACACCTACAATGAGCAGTTCTTC.

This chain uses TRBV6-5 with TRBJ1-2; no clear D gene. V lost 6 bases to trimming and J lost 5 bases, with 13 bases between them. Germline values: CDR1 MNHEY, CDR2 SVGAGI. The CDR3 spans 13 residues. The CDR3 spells CASSAGGPYGYTF. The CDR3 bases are TGTGCCAGCAGCGCGGGAGGCCCATATGGCTACACCTTC.

CDR3 in amino acids: CASSQGTSGNNEQFF. The CDR3, as DNA: TGTGCCAGCAGCCAGGGGACTAGCGGAAACAATGAGCAGTTCTTC. The chain combines TRBV4-2 with TRBJ2-1; TRBD2 matches 11 bases. V lost 3 bases, J lost 5 bases, and 3 bases stayed unmatched. The CDR3 has 15 amino acids. CDR1 and CDR2 from the germline V gene are LGHNA and YNFKEQ.

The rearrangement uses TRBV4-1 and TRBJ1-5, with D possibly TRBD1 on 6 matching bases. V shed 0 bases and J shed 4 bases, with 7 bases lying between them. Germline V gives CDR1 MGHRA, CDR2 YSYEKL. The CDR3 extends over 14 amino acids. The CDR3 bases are TGCGCCAGCAGCCAAGATAGGGGGAATCAGCCCCAGCATTTT. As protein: CASSQDRGNQPQHF.

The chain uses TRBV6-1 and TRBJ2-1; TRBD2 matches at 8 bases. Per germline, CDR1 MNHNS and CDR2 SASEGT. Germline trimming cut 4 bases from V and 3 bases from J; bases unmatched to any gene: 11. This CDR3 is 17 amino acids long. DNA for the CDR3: TGTGCCAGCAGTGGATTTTCGCGGGAGGCCTACTACAATGAGCAGTTCTTC. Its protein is CASSGFSREAYYNEQFF.

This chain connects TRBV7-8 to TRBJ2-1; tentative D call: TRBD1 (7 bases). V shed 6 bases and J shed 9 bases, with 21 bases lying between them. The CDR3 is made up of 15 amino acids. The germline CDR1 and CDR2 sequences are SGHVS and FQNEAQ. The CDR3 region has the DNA TGTGCCAGCAGGTATGACCCGACAGGGACTGGTGAGCAGTTCTTC. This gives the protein CASRYDPTGTGEQFF.

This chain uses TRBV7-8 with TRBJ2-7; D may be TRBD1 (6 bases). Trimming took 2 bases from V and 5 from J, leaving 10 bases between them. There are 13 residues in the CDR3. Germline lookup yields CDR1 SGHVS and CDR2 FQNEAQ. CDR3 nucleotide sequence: TGTGCCAGCAGCTTACGTAACAGGGACGAGCAGTACTTC. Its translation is CASSLRNRDEQYF.

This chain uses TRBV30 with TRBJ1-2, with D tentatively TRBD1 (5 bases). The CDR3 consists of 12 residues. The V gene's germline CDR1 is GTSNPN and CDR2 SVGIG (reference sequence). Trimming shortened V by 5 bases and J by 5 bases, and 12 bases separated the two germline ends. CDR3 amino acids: CAWQTSGYGYTF. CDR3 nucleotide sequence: TGTGCCTGGCAAACTTCAGGGTATGGCTACACCTTC.

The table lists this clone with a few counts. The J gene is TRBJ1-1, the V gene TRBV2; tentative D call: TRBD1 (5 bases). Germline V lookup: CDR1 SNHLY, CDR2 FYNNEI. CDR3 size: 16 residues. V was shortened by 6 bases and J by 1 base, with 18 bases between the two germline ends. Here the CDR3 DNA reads TGTGCCAGCAGGTTCGAGGGGACTGGGTGGAACACTGAAGCTTTCTTT. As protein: CASRFEGTGWNTEAFF.

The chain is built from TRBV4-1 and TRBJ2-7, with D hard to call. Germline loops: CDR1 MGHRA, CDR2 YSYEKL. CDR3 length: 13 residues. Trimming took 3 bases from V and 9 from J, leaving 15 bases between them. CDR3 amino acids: CASSQTLRERQYF. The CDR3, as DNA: TGCGCCAGCAGCCAGACCCTGCGAGAGCGGCAGTACTTC.

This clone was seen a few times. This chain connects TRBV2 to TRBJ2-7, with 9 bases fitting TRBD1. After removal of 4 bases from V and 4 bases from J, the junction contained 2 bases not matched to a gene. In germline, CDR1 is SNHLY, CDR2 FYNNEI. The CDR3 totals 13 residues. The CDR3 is CASSVGQGYEQYF. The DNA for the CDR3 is TGTGCCAGCAGTGTGGGACAGGGATACGAGCAGTACTTC.

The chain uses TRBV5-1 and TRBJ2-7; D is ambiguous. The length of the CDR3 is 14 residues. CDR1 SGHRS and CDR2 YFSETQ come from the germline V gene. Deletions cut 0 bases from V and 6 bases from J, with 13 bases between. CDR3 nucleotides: TGCGCCAGCAGCTTGGTGAATGATTTCGGCGAGCAGTACTTC. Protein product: CASSLVNDFGEQYF.

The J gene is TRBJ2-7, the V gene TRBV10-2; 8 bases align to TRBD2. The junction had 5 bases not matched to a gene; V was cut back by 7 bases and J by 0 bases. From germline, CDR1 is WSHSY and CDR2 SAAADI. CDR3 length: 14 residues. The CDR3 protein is CASKTGTSSYEQYF. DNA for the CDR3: TGCGCCAGCAAAACCGGGACTAGCTCCTACGAGCAGTACTTC.

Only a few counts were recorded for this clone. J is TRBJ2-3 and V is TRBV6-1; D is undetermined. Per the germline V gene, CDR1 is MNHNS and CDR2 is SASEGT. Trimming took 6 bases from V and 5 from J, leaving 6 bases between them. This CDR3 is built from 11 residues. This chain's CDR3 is CASSNIDTQYF. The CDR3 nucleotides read TGTGCCAGCAGCAACATAGATACGCAGTATTTT.

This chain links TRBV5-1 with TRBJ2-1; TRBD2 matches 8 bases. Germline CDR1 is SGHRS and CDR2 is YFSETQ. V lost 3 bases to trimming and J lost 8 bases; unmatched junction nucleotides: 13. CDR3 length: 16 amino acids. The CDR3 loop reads CASSSSSGRVFYEQFF. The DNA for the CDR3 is TGCGCCAGCAGCTCTTCTAGCGGGCGAGTGTTTTATGAGCAGTTCTTC. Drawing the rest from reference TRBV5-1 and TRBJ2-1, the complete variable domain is KAGVTQTPRYLIKTRGQQVTLSCSPISGHRSVSWYQQTPGQGLQFLFEYFSETQRNKGNFPGRFSGRQFSNSRSEMNVSTLELGDSALYLCASSSSSGRVFYEQFFGPGTRLTVL.

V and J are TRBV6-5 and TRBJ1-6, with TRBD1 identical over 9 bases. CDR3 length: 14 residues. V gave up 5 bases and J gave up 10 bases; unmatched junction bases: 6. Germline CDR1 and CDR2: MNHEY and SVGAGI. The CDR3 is CASSVGQGNSPLHF. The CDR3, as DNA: TGTGCCAGCAGTGTAGGACAGGGGAACTCACCCCTCCACTTT.

The CDR3 sequence is CASSQDRSSDNSNQPQHF. CDR3 nucleotides: TGCGCCAGCAGCCAAGATAGGTCGTCGGACAATAGCAATCAGCCCCAGCATTTT. The V call is TRBV4-1, the J call TRBJ1-5; perhaps TRBD1 as D (5 bases). This CDR3 region has 18 residues. In germline, CDR1 is MGHRA, CDR2 YSYEKL. V was shortened by 0 bases and J by 0 bases, with 15 bases between the two germline ends.

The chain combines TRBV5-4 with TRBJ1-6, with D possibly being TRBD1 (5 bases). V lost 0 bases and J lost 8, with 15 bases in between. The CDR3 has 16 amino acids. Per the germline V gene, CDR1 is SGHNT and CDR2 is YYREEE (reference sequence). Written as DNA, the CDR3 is TGTGCCAGCAGCTTGGGGCTCCAGGGCGGCTATTCACCCCTCCACTTT. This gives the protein CASSLGLQGGYSPLHF.